In this sample, the clone carrying this T cell receptor beta chain turned up a few times. This sample is drawn from a study of tumor-infiltrating lymphocytes in primary liver carcinoma. Synthesis of TCR beta cDNA was carried out from 450 to 650 ng total RNA with a constant-region primer. Amplification in three nested multiplex PCR rounds with slightly modified ARM-PCR gave rise to TCR beta libraries. The first two PCR rounds used TRBV1-TRBV30 forward primers with a C-beta reverse primer, 9 to 10 cycles each. From the multiplex PCR reads, TCRdb called clonotypes with MiXCR, one entry per CDR3 protein. The sample has roughly 48,000 distinct CDR3 sequences, 70% to 85% seen once. The V and J ends lost 4 bases and 0 bases respectively, with 2 bases between them. This CDR3 has 12 residues. Germline V gene sequence: CDR1 SNHLY, CDR2 FYNNEI. Joint extraction of RNA and DNA used roughly 20-33 mg of bulk tissue that was unsorted.

Sequenced sample: liver tumor tissue from sampling region 3. The subset here: tumor region T3, left-lateral pole. The chain joins TRBV2 to TRBJ2-3; D uncertain. The clonotype originates from a man aged 35 to 55 with primary liver carcinoma and hepatitis B virus infection. DNA for the CDR3: TGTGCCAGCAGTGGGAGCACAGATACGCAGTATTTT. Protein: CASSGSTDTQYF.